Following are 5 T cell receptor beta chains from one sample sequenced in a study of PD-L1 blockade in urothelial cancer. Profiled with immunoSEQ multiplex PCR; TCRdb holds only in-frame clones, not every one. The profile shows about 30,000 clones, roughly 80% of them singletons. The sample consisted of PBMCs, taken around atezolizumab (anti-PD-L1) treatment. Every receptor here comes from a man aged 45 to 65 with urothelial cancer.

For the CDR3, the DNA is TGTGCCAGCAGCCAGGGTTATGGTGAAAAACTGTTTTTT. This encodes CASSQGYGEKLFF. This chain uses TRBV7-3 with TRBJ1-4; weak D call: TRBD1 (5 bases). Trimming stripped 5 bases from V and 7 bases from J, with 11 bases between. The germline V gene has CDR1 SGHTA and CDR2 FQGTGA. This CDR3 region has 13 residues.

V gene TRBV30 combines with J gene TRBJ2-3, with D hard to call. Germline CDR1 GTSNPN, CDR2 SVGIG (reference sequence). This CDR3 has 12 residues. Trimming removed 1 base at V and 6 bases at J, with 8 bases between. The chain's CDR3 is CAWSAIMDTQYF. In DNA, the CDR3 is TGTGCCTGGAGTGCTATTATGGATACGCAGTATTTT. The variable domain in full, with the rest retrieved from reference TRBV30 and TRBJ2-3, is SQTIHQWPATLVQPVGSPLSLECTVEGTSNPNLYWYRQAAGRGLQLLFYSVGIGQISSEVPQNLSASRPQDRQFILSSKKLLLSDSGFYLCAWSAIMDTQYFGPGTRLTVL.

The chain is built from TRBV2 and TRBJ1-2; D possibly corresponds to TRBD1 (6 bases). The CDR3 is 13 amino acids. Germline V gene data show CDR1 as SNHLY and CDR2 as FYNNEI. Trimming took 4 bases from V and 10 from J, leaving 16 bases between them. Here the CDR3 reads CASSVKTGSDYTF. CDR3 DNA: TGTGCCAGCAGTGTCAAGACAGGTTCGGACTACACCTTC.

This chain links TRBV6-6 with TRBJ2-7; 9 bases are shared with TRBD1. The CDR3 length is 16 residues. Germline V gene sequence: CDR1 MNHNY, CDR2 SVGAGI (reference sequence). V was pared by 6 bases and J by 7 bases, with 16 bases of the junction left unmatched. As DNA, the CDR3 is TGTGCCAGCAGCTCACCCGCGACAGGGGGATCGGGGGAGCAGTACGTC. Translation: CASSSPATGGSGEQYV.

This clone rates as medium-sized. V is TRBV15 and J is TRBJ2-2, with 7 bases matching TRBD2. This CDR3 contains 15 residues. Unmatched junction bases numbered 0, after V lost 2 bases and J lost 0 bases. Germline loops: CDR1 LNHNV, CDR2 YYDKDF (reference sequence). CDR3 residues: CATSRTSANTGELFF. The CDR3 bases are TGTGCCACCAGCAGAACTAGCGCGAACACCGGGGAGCTGTTTTTT.